The T cell receptor (beta chain) under discussion was sequenced for a study of blood T cells in healthy people across ages. Overall study context: Using template switching, researchers captured about one barcoded beta molecule for each two T cells.

Study observations and caveats: While age rose, TCR beta diversity per million T cells dropped in a roughly linear way. TCR beta diversity tracked closely with naive T cell percentage.

Trimming removed 4 bases from V and 0 bases from J; junction bases left unmatched: 10. The CDR3 covers 19 residues. The germline V gene has CDR1 SGHAT and CDR2 FQNNGV. The table lists this clonotype with a few counts. Its antigen is undetermined. Then a second PCR, running about 6 to 11 cycles, was carried out with a sample-barcoded 5' primer and a J-beta primer mix. TCRdb redid the calling of the 5' RACE reads with MiXCR, one entry per CDR3 protein. Among approximately 1,100,000 distinct CDR3 sequences listed, 40% to 50% were seen once. Material: blood. This sequence originates from a woman in her sixties or seventies in good health. The chain employs TRBV11-2 and TRBJ2-4; the match to TRBD2 covers 12 bases. CDR3 nucleotides: TGTGCCAGCAGCTCGATGGGACTAGCGGGTCAGCTAGCCAAAAACATTCAGTACTTC. It yields the protein CASSSMGLAGQLAKNIQYF.